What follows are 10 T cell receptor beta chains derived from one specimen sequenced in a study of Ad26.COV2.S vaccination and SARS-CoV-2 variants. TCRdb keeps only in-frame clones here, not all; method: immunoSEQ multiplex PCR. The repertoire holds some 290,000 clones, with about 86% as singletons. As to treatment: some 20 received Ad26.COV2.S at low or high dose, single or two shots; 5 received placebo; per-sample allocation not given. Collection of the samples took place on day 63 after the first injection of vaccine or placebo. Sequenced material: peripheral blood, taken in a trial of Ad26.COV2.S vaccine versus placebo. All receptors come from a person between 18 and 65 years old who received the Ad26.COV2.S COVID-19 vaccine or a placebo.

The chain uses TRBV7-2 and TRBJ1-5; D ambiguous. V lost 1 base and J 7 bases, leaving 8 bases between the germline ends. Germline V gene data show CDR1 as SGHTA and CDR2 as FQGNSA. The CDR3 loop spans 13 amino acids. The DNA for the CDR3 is TGTGCCAGCAGCTTAGATGATTGGCAGCCCCAGCATTTT. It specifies CASSLDDWQPQHF.

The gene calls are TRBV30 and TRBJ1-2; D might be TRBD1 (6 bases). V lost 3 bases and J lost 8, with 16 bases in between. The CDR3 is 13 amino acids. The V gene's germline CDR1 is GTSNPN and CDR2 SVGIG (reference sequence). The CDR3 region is CAWRDRFFRGYTF. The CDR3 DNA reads TGTGCCTGGAGGGACAGATTTTTTCGGGGCTACACCTTC.

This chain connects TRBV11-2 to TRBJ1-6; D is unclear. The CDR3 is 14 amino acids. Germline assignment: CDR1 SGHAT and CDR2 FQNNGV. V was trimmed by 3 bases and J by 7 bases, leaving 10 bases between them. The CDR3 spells CASSFKGNNSPLHF. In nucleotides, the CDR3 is TGTGCCAGCAGCTTTAAGGGTAACAATTCACCCCTCCACTTT.

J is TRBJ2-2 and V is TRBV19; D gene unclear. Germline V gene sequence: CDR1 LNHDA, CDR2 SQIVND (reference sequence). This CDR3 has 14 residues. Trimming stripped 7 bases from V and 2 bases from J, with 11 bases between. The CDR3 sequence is CASKKGPNTGELFF. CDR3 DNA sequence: TGTGCCAGTAAGAAAGGCCCCAACACCGGGGAGCTGTTTTTT.

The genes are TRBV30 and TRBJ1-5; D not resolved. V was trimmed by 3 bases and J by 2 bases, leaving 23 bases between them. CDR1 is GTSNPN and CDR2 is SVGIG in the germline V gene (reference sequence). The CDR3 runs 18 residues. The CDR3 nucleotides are TGTGCCTGGAGCAACCCACCCCTGTCCCGGGCTGGCAATCAGCCCCAGCATTTT. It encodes CAWSNPPLSRAGNQPQHF.

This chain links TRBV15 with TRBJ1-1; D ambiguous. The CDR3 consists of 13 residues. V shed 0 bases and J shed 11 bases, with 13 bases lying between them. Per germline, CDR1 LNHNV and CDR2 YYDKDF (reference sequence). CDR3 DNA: TGTGCCACCAGCAGAGATTTGTGGGCTGGTGCTTTCTTT. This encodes CATSRDLWAGAFF.

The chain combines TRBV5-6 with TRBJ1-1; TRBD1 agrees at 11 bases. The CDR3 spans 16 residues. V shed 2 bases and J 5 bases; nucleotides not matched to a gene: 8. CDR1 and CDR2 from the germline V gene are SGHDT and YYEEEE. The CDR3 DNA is TGTGCCAGCAGCTTAAGGACAGGGGGCGCGGGGACTGAAGCTTTCTTT. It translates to CASSLRTGGAGTEAFF.

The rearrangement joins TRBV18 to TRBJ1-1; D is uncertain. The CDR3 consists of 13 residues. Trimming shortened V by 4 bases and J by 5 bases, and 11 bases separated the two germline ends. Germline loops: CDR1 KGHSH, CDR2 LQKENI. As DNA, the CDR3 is TGTGCCAGCTCACTCGGGTTTGGTACTGAAGCTTTCTTT. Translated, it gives CASSLGFGTEAFF.

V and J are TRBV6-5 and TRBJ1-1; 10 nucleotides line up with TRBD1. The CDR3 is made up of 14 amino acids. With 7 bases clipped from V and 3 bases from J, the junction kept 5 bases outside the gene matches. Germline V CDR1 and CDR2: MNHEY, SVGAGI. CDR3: CASTSTGGYTEAFF. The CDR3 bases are TGTGCCAGCACCTCGACAGGGGGCTACACTGAAGCTTTCTTT.

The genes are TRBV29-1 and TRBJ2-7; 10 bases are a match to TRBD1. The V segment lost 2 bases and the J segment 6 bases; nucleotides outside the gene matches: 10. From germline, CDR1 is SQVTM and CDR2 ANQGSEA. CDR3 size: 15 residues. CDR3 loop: CSVEKVGQGQSEQYF. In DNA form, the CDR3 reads TGCAGCGTTGAAAAGGTGGGACAGGGGCAGAGCGAGCAGTACTTC.